This T cell receptor beta chain emerged from a study of tumor and adjacent non-tumor tissue in lung cancer. The library came from three nested PCR rounds adapted from ARM-PCR protocols. TCRdb redid the calling of the multiplex PCR reads with MiXCR, one entry per CDR3 protein. The sample has some 99,000 distinct CDR3 sequences; about 61% are singletons. This sample's RNA came from whole unsorted tissue. The normal lung tissue was taken more than 3 cm from the tumor edge. Study-wide findings and caveats: Significantly higher TCR diversity was found in tumor than normal lung.

Trimming left V 6 bases short and J 4 bases short, with 27 bases between. This CDR3 spans 18 amino acids. Germline values: CDR1 SGHNT, CDR2 YENEEA. Remarks on this clonotype: As yet, its antigen is unknown. The conserved phenylalanine or tryptophan is not found at the CDR3 terminus, so this likely reflects a read error.

Sequences were obtained from distant non-tumor lung tissue. The TCR was taken from a man aged 55-75 years with non-small cell lung cancer. This chain links TRBV11-3 with TRBJ1-1; possibly TRBD1 for D (5 bases). CDR3 coding DNA: TGTGCCAGCAGTTTACGGGACGGAAGCCACCCTCGCCGCACTGAAGCTTTCTCT. Its translation is CASSLRDGSHPRRTEAFS.